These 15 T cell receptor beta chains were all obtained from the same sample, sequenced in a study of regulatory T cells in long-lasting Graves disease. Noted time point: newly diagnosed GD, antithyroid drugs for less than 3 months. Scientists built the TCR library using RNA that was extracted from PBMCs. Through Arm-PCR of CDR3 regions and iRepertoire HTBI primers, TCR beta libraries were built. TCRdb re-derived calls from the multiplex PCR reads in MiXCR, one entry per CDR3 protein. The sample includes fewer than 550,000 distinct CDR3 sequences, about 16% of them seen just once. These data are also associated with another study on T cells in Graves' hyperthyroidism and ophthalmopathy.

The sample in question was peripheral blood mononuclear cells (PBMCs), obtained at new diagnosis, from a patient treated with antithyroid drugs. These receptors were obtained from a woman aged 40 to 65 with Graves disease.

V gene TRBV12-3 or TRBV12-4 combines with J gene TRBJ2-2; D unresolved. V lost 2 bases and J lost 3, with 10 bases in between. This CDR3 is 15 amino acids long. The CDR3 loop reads CASSLRSQHTGELFF. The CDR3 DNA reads TGTGCCAGCAGTTTAAGGTCTCAGCACACCGGGGAGCTGTTTTTT.

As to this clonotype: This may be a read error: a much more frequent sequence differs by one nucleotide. DNA of the CDR3: TGTGCCAGCAGTGAAGCGTGGACAGGCTATGGCTACACCTTC. Protein product: CASSEAWTGYGYTF. The chain couples TRBV2 to TRBJ1-2; 7 bases are a match to TRBD1. This CDR3 comprises 14 residues. V gave up 0 bases and J gave up 4 bases; unmatched junction bases: 2. Looked up from germline, CDR1 is SNHLY and CDR2 is FYNNEI.

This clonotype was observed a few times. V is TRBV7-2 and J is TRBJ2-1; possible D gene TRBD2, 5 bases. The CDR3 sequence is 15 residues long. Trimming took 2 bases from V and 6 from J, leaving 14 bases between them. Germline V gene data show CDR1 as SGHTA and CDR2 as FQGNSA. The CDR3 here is CASSLMVTEANEQFF. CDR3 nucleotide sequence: TGTGCCAGCAGCTTAATGGTCACGGAGGCCAATGAGCAGTTCTTC.

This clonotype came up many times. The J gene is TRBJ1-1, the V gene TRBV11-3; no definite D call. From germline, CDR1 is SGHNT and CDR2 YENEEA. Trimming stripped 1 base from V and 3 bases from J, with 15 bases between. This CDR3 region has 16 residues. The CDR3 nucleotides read TGTGCCAGCAGCTTAGTAGCTGGGGTGGGGTACACTGAAGCTTTCTTT. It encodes CASSLVAGVGYTEAFF.

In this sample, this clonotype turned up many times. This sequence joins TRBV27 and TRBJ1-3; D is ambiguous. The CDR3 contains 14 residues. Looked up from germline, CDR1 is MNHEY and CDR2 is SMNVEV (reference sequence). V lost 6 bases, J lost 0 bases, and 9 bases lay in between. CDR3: CASSRTLSGNTIYF. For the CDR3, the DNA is TGTGCCAGCAGCCGGACTCTCTCTGGAAACACCATATATTTT.

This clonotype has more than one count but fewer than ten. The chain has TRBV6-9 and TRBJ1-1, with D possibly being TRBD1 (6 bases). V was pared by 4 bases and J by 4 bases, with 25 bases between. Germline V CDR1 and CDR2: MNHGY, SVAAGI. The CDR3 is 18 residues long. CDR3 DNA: TGTGCCAGCAGTTCATGGGTGTTGGGGGCCCTCGCCCCCACTGAAGCTTTCTTT. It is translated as CASSSWVLGALAPTEAFF.

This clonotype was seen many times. CDR3 loop: CASSPGSSEQYF. In DNA, the CDR3 is TGTGCCAGCAGTCCCGGAAGTTCCGAGCAGTACTTC. The V gene is TRBV12-3 or TRBV12-4, the J gene TRBJ2-7, with D unresolved. CDR3 length equals 12 residues. The V end was cut by 5 bases, the J end by 6 bases, with 11 bases between.

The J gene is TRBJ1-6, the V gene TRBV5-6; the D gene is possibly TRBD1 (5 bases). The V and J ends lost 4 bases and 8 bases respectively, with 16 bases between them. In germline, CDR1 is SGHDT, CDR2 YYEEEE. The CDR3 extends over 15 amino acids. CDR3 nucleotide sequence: TGTGCCAGCAGCCCCAGCCAGGGACCTCATTCACCCCTCCACTTT. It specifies CASSPSQGPHSPLHF.

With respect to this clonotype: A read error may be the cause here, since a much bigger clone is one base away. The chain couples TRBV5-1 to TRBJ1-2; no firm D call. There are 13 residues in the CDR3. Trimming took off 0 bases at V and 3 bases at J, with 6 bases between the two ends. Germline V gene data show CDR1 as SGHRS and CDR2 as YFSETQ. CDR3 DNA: TGCGCCAGCAGCTTGGGCGTCTACTATGGCTACACCTTC. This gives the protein CASSLGVYYGYTF.

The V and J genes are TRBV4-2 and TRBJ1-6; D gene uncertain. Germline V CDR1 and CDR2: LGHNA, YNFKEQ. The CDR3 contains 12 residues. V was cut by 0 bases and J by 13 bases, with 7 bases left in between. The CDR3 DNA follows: TGTGCCAGCAGCCAAGACCAAGGCCCCCTCCACTTT. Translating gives CASSQDQGPLHF.

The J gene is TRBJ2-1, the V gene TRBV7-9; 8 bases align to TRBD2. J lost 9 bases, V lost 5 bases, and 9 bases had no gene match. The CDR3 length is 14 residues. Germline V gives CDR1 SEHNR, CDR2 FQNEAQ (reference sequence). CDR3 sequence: CASSQTLAGSEQFF. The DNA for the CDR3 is TGTGCCAGCAGCCAAACCTTAGCGGGGAGTGAGCAGTTCTTC.

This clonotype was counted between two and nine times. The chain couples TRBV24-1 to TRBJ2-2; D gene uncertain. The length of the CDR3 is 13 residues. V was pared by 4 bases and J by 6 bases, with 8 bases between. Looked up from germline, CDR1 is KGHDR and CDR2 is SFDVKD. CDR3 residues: CATSDPTSGELFF. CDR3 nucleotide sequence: TGTGCCACCAGTGACCCCACCTCCGGGGAGCTGTTTTTT.

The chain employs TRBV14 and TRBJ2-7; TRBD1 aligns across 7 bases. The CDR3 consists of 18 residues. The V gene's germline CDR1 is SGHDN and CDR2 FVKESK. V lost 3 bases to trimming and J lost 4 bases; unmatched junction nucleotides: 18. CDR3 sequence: CASSHLTWGDRDVYEQYF. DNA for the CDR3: TGTGCCAGCAGCCACCTCACATGGGGCGACAGGGACGTATACGAGCAGTACTTC. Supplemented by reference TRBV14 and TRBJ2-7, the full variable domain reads EAGVTQFPSHSVIEKGQTVTLRCDPISGHDNLYWYRRVMGKEIKFLLHFVKESKQDESGMPNNRFLAERTGGTYSTLKVQPAELEDSGVYFCASSHLTWGDRDVYEQYFGPGTRLTVT.

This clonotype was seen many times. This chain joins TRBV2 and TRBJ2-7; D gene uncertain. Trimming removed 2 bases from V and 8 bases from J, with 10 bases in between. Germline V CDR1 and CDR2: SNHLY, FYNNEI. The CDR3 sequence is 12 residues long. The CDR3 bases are TGTGCCAGCAGTGAAATTCAAGGCAAGCAGTACTTC. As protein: CASSEIQGKQYF.

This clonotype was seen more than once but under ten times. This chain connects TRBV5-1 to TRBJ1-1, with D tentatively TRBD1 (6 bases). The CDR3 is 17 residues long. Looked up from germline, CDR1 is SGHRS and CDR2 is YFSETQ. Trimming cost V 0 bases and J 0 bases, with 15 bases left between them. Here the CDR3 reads CASSLASQGIMNTEAFF. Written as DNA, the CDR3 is TGCGCCAGCAGCTTGGCGAGCCAGGGGATAATGAACACTGAAGCTTTCTTT.